The 22 T cell receptor beta chains presented below share a single source sample, sequenced in a study of human T cells and chemical hapten exposure. TCRdb re-called the RACE reads through MiXCR, storing one row per CDR3 protein. Of a few hundred thousand distinct CDR3 sequences in the sample, 5% to 6.5% are singletons; the top ten hold around 8.8%. This sample's time point: pre-sensitization, week 0. Noted treatment: therapeutic diphenylcyclopropenone sensitization with weekly scalp DPC. Source: whole blood, taken in connection with sensitization to the hapten diphenylcyclopropenone (DPC). The receptors were gathered from a young woman with alopecia areata. Some clones in this sample may be carry-over from other donors' samples.

This clonotype was picked up a small number of times. The gene calls are TRBV6-6 and TRBJ2-7; 11 bases map to TRBD2. The CDR3 has 13 residues. The V segment lost 7 bases and the J segment 4 bases; nucleotides outside the gene matches: 3. The germline V gene has CDR1 MNHNY and CDR2 SVGAGI (reference sequence). This CDR3 reads CASNSGGGYEQYF. CDR3 bases: TGTGCCAGCAATAGCGGGGGGGGGTACGAGCAGTACTTC.

This clonotype was picked up many times. The chain is built from TRBV20-1 and TRBJ2-7; 8 bases align to TRBD2. Looked up from germline, CDR1 is DFQATT and CDR2 is SNEGSKA (reference sequence). The CDR3 covers 15 residues. V gave up 3 bases and J gave up 4 bases; unmatched junction bases: 11. CDR3 in amino acids: CSARPLVAGTYEQYF. The DNA for the CDR3 is TGCAGTGCTAGGCCCCTGGTAGCGGGGACTTACGAGCAGTACTTC.

This clonotype was recorded at least ten times. This chain connects TRBV27 to TRBJ2-7; perhaps TRBD1 as D (5 bases). The length of the CDR3 is 14 residues. V shed 2 bases and J shed 2 bases, with 10 bases lying between them. The germline CDR1 and CDR2 sequences are MNHEY and SMNVEV (reference sequence). In nucleotides, the CDR3 is TGTGCCAGCAGTTTAAGGGGTCCTGCCTACGAGCAGTACTTC. Amino acid sequence: CASSLRGPAYEQYF.

CDR3: CASSLDAAPNYGYTF. Here the CDR3 DNA reads TGTGCCAGCAGCTTAGATGCAGCGCCGAACTATGGCTACACCTTC. The V call is TRBV7-9, the J call TRBJ1-2; D ambiguous. The V end was cut by 1 base, the J end by 2 bases, with 11 bases between. Germline V lookup: CDR1 SEHNR, CDR2 FQNEAQ (reference sequence). This CDR3 is built from 15 residues.

The V call is TRBV7-2, the J call TRBJ1-3; D unclear. The CDR3 covers 12 residues. Germline V gene data show CDR1 as SGHTA and CDR2 as FQGNSA. Trimming shortened V by 5 bases and J by 8 bases, and 10 bases separated the two germline ends. CDR3 in DNA: TGTGCCAGCAGCCCCCGTGGGTACACCATATATTTT. Protein product: CASSPRGYTIYF.

This clonotype was counted ten times or more. The chain uses TRBV4-3 and TRBJ1-5; no reliable D call. The V gene's germline CDR1 is LGHNA and CDR2 YSLEER. The CDR3 sequence is 13 residues long. Between the trimmed V and J ends, which lost 1 base and 4 bases, there was a span of 5 bases. The CDR3 DNA reads TGCGCCAGCAGCCAAGGGCAGAATCAGCCCCAGCATTTT. Its protein product is CASSQGQNQPQHF.

This clonotype was counted only a few times. CDR3 in DNA: TGTGCCAGCAGCTCTTTCCCGGGACAGAGCTCCTATAATTCACCCCTCCACTTT. Translating it yields CASSSFPGQSSYNSPLHF. The chain has TRBV3-1 and TRBJ1-6; 7 bases align to TRBD1. J lost 0 bases, V lost 5 bases, and 10 bases had no gene match. The CDR3 is 18 amino acids. Germline values: CDR1 LGHDT, CDR2 YNNKEL (reference sequence).

This clonotype was counted between two and nine times. The V call is TRBV2, the J call TRBJ1-5; D not resolved. Per germline, CDR1 SNHLY and CDR2 FYNNEI. There are 13 residues in the CDR3. Trimming left V 6 bases short and J 0 bases short, with 6 bases between. CDR3 amino acids: CASRENSNQPQHF. The CDR3 nucleotides read TGTGCCAGCAGGGAAAATAGCAATCAGCCCCAGCATTTT.

As DNA, the CDR3 is TGTGCCAGTCTACAGGGGTCTGGAAACACCATATATTTT. Translated: CASLQGSGNTIYF. The gene calls are TRBV2 and TRBJ1-3; 7 bases line up with TRBD1. V lost 9 bases and J lost 1; bases outside the gene matches: 3. Germline-derived CDR1 and CDR2 are SNHLY and FYNNEI. This CDR3 region has 13 residues.

This clonotype has only a few counts. The rearrangement uses TRBV6-5 and TRBJ2-1, with 10 bases aligning to TRBD2. The V segment lost 8 bases and the J segment 5 bases; nucleotides outside the gene matches: 6. The CDR3 runs 14 residues. Germline V gives CDR1 MNHEY, CDR2 SVGAGI. CDR3: CASATGTSDNEQFF. In nucleotides, the CDR3 is TGTGCCAGCGCAACTGGGACTAGCGACAATGAGCAGTTCTTC.

This clonotype was found many times. V gene TRBV27 combines with J gene TRBJ2-3; possible D gene TRBD2, 6 bases. Germline V gives CDR1 MNHEY, CDR2 SMNVEV (reference sequence). This CDR3 is built from 17 residues. V was trimmed by 7 bases and J by 0 bases, leaving 20 bases between them. The CDR3, as DNA: TGTGCCAGCAAATCTTCTGGGGGGAGGATGAGCACAGATACGCAGTATTTT. Amino acid sequence: CASKSSGGRMSTDTQYF.

The table lists this clonotype with many counts. The genes are TRBV11-2 and TRBJ1-6; D is undetermined. The CDR3 spans 12 residues. Trimming cost V 0 bases and J 9 bases, with 3 bases left between them. Germline V lookup: CDR1 SGHAT, CDR2 FQNNGV. CDR3 residues: CASSLDRSPLHF. The CDR3 region has the DNA TGTGCCAGCAGCTTAGATCGTTCACCCCTCCACTTT.

This clonotype came up many times. The chain couples TRBV29-1 to TRBJ1-2, with D hard to call. The CDR3 has 11 residues. Trimming took off 1 base at V and 9 bases at J, with 9 bases between the two ends. Germline CDR1 and CDR2: SQVTM and ANQGSEA. The CDR3 DNA reads TGCAGCGTTGAAGTAGGAGGGAGCTACACCTTC. Residues: CSVEVGGSYTF.

The V call is TRBV4-3, the J call TRBJ2-7; 7 bases are shared with TRBD1. The germline CDR1 and CDR2 sequences are LGHNA and YSLEER. J was trimmed by 3 bases and V by 0 bases; bases with no gene match: 5. This CDR3 contains 15 residues. The CDR3 DNA is TGCGCCAGCAGCCAAGAAAGGGACAGAGACTACGAGCAGTACTTC. Amino acid sequence: CASSQERDRDYEQYF.

The table lists this clonotype with many counts. This rearrangement joins TRBV2 to TRBJ1-1; 7 bases are a match to TRBD1. The CDR3 sequence is 15 residues long. The V gene's germline CDR1 is SNHLY and CDR2 FYNNEI. V was pared by 3 bases and J by 1 base, with 5 bases of the junction left unmatched. The CDR3 protein is CASSDPRDRNTEAFF. The CDR3 nucleotides are TGTGCCAGCAGTGACCCTAGGGACAGGAACACTGAAGCTTTCTTT.

This clonotype occurred many times. Here the CDR3 reads CASSAAPQLFF. As DNA, the CDR3 is TGTGCCAGCAGTGCGGCACCCCAGCTGTTTTTT. The V and J genes are TRBV2 and TRBJ2-2; D unclear. This CDR3 has 11 residues. V was clipped by 4 bases and J by 12 bases, with 9 bases between them. CDR1 and CDR2 (germline): SNHLY, FYNNEI.

This rearrangement joins TRBV2 to TRBJ2-1; D remains ambiguous. CDR3 length equals 16 residues. CDR1 and CDR2 (germline): SNHLY, FYNNEI. Trimming left V 3 bases short and J 0 bases short, with 12 bases between. CDR3 region: CASSDDSGSSYNEQFF. The CDR3 coding sequence is TGTGCCAGCAGTGATGATAGTGGAAGCTCCTACAATGAGCAGTTCTTC.

This sequence joins TRBV6-5 and TRBJ2-6; 11 bases fit TRBD1. The CDR3 extends over 14 amino acids. The ends lost 6 bases at V and 8 bases at J; junction bases unmatched: 3. Per germline, CDR1 MNHEY and CDR2 SVGAGI. CDR3 in DNA: TGTGCCAGCAGAGGGACAGGGGGTTCCAACGTCCTGACTTTC. Amino acids: CASRGTGGSNVLTF.

This clonotype has at least ten counts. The gene calls are TRBV12-3 or TRBV12-4 and TRBJ1-2; 7 nucleotides line up with TRBD1. Trimming removed 3 bases from V and 3 bases from J; junction bases left unmatched: 7. The CDR3 length is 15 residues. Written as DNA, the CDR3 is TGTGCCAGCAGTTTCGCGCAGGGGGAGTACTATGGCTACACCTTC. This translates into CASSFAQGEYYGYTF.

This clonotype was counted a few times. The chain links TRBV27 to TRBJ2-5; tentatively, D is TRBD1 (6 bases). With 2 bases removed from V and 1 base from J, the gap between germline ends came to 8 bases. Germline CDR1 MNHEY, CDR2 SMNVEV (reference sequence). This CDR3 has 14 residues. The CDR3 region is CASSLEQGQETQYF. The CDR3 bases are TGTGCCAGCAGTTTAGAACAGGGCCAAGAGACCCAGTACTTC.

The chain couples TRBV14 to TRBJ2-4; D is ambiguous. Trimming pared 1 base from V and 0 bases from J, leaving 10 bases between. CDR3 size: 16 residues. Germline values: CDR1 SGHDN, CDR2 FVKESK. Here the CDR3 reads CASSQVSDLAKNIQYF. The DNA for the CDR3 is TGTGCCAGCAGCCAAGTATCGGACCTAGCCAAAAACATTCAGTACTTC.

The genes are TRBV24-1 and TRBJ2-5; maybe TRBD2 (6 bases). The length of the CDR3 is 15 residues. The ends were cut back, 3 bases at V and 9 bases at J, with 19 bases in the middle. Germline CDR1 KGHDR, CDR2 SFDVKD. The chain's CDR3 is CATSDGTESGTAQYF. In DNA form, the CDR3 reads TGTGCCACCAGTGATGGGACTGAGTCGGGGACGGCCCAGTACTTC.